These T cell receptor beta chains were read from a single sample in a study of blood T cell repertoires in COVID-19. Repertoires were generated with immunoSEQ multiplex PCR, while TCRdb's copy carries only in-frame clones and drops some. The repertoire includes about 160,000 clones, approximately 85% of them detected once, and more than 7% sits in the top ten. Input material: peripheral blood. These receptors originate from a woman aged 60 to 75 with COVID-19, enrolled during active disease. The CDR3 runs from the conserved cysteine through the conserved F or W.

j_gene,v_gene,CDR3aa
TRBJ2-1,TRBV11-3,CASSLGSNNEQFF
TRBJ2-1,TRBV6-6,CASSLRTGGRDEQFF
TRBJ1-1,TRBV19,CASTLDRAGTEAFF
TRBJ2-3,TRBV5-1,CASSPLTRGTSTDTQYF
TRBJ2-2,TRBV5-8,CASSLTGANTGELFF
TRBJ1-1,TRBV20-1,CSASDPAAGVWTEAFF
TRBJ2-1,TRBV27,CASSHRLAGRAVEYNEQFF
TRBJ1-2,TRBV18,CASSPREANYGYTF
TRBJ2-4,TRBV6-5,CASSLRDRGNIQYF
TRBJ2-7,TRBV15,CATSRDLDRVTEQYF
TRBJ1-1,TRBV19,CASKIQGQTEAFF
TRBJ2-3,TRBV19,CASSMWTSGSDTQYF